This T cell receptor beta chain was identified in a study of T cells expressing NK-cell markers. The CDR3 spans 14 residues. TCRdb reprocessed the 5' RACE reads and keeps a single row for each CDR3 protein, giving no DNA. This table lists hundreds of thousands of distinct CDR3 sequences. This sequence originates from a woman aged 18 to 75 in good health. The sample taken for sequencing was blood T cells: a sorted CD56 or NKG2C T cell subset, CD4+ or CD8+ T cells, or bulk PBMC T cells (not recorded which). The chain has TRBV12-3 or TRBV12-4 and TRBJ1-2; checking the TCRdb D call of TRBD1 is not possible without DNA. The CDR3 reads CASSSGRPLVGYTF.